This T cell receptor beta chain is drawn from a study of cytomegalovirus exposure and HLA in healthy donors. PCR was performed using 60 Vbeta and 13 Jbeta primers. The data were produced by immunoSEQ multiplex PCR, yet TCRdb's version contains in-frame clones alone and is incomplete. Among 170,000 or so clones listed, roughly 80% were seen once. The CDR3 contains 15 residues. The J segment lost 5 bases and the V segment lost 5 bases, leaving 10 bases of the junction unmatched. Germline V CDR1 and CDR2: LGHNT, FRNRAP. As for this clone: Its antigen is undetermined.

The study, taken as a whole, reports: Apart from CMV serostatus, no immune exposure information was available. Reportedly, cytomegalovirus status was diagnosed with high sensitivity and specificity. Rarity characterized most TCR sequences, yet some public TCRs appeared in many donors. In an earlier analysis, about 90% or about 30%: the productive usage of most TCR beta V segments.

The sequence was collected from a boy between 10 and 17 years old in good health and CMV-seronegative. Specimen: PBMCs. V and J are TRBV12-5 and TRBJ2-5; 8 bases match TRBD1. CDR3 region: CASGSSGTGVETQYF. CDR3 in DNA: TGTGCTAGTGGTAGTTCCGGGACAGGAGTGGAGACCCAGTACTTC.